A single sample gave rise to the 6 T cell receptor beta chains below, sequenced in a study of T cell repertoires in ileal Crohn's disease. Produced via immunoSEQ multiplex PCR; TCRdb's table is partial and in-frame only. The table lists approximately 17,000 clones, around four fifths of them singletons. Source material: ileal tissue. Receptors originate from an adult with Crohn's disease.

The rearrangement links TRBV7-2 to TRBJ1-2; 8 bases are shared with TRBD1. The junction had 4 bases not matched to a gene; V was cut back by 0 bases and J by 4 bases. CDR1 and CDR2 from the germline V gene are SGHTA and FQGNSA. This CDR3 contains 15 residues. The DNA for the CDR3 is TGTGCCAGCAGCTTAGCCCTTACAGGGGGCTATGGCTACACCTTC. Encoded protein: CASSLALTGGYGYTF.

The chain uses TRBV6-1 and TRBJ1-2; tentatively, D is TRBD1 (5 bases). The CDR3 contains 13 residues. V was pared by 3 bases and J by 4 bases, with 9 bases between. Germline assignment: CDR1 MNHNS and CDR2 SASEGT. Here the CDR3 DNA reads TGTGCCAGCAGTGATTGGGGCGGCTATGGCTACACCTTC. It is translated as CASSDWGGYGYTF.

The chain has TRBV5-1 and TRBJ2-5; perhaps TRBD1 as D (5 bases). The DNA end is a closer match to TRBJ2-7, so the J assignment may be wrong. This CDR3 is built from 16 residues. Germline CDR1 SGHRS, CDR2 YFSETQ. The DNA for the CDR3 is TGCGCCAGCAGCCCTAGACAGTCTTTAAGCTCCTACGAGCAGTACTTC. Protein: CASSPRQSLSSYEQYF.

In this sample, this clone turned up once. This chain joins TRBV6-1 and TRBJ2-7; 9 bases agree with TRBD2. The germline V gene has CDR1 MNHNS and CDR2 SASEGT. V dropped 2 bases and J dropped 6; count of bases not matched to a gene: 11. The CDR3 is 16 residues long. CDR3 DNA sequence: TGTGCCAGCAGTGAAAGTGGTGGGACAGCGGGGGGCGAGCAGTACTTC. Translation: CASSESGGTAGGEQYF.

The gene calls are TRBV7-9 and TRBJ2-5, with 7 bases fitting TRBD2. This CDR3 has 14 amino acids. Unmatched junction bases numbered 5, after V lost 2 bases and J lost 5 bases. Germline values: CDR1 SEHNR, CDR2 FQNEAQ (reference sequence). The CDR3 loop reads CASSLRTSWETQYF. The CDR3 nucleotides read TGTGCCAGCAGCTTAAGGACTAGTTGGGAGACCCAGTACTTC.

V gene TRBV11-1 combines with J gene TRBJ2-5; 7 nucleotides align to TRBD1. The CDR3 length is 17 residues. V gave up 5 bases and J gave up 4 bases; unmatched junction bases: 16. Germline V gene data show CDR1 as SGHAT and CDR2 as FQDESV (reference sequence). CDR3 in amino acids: CASSPYRGGLTRETQYF. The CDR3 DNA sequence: TGTGCCAGCAGCCCCTACCGAGGGGGCCTCACCAGAGAGACCCAGTACTTC.